These T cell receptor beta chains were read from a single sample in a study of OX40 agonist ivuxolimab in advanced cancers. Measured with immunoSEQ multiplex PCR; TCRdb has only the in-frame clones, and not every one. The sample consists of 75,000 to 95,000 clones, roughly nine tenths of them appearing once. The material was CD4+ or CD8+ T cells sorted from blood, obtained in a trial of the OX40 agonist ivuxolimab. Every receptor here comes from an adult with an advanced solid tumor such as melanoma, head and neck, liver or kidney cancer. CDR3s include the opening cysteine and the closing phenylalanine or tryptophan. The order of the fields is CDR3 protein, CDR3 DNA, V gene, CDR3 length, clone size, J gene, D gene. A D gene is named only where the DNA matches it firmly. For some rows the clone size is stated as once, few or many, or as a class when expanded; others skip it.

CASIGGRPNTEAFF	TGTGCCAGCATTGGGGGGCGTCCGAACACTGAAGCTTTCTTT	TRBV27	14	.	TRBJ1-1	.
CASSLDGGGLANYGYTF	TGTGCCAGCAGCTTAGATGGGGGCGGTTTAGCCAACTATGGCTACACCTTC	TRBV7-8	17	.	TRBJ1-2	.
CASSVGLAGDTQYF	TGTGCCAGCAGCGTAGGGCTAGCTGGTGATACGCAGTATTTT	TRBV9	14	once	TRBJ2-3	.
CASSFAVSYNEQFF	TGCGCCAGCAGCTTCGCTGTTTCCTACAATGAGCAGTTCTTC	TRBV5-1	14	.	TRBJ2-1	.
CASSLLQGSSYEQYF	TGTGCCAGCAGCTTACTACAGGGTAGCTCCTACGAGCAGTACTTC	TRBV11-2	15	.	TRBJ2-7	.
CASSPNSYEQYF	TGTGCCAGCAGCCCGAATTCCTACGAGCAGTACTTC	TRBV7-9	12	.	TRBJ2-7	.
CASSIGLYQETQYF	TGTGCCAGCAGCATAGGGCTGTACCAAGAGACCCAGTACTTC	TRBV5-4	14	.	TRBJ2-5	.
CASTSYRARQYF	TGTGCCAGCACCTCCTACAGGGCTCGGCAGTACTTC	TRBV28	12	few	TRBJ2-7	.
CASSEHYEQYF	TGTGCCAGCAGCGAGCACTACGAGCAGTACTTC	TRBV11-2	11	.	TRBJ2-7	.
CASSLGTGPQHF	TGTGCCAGCAGCTTGGGTACGGGGCCCCAGCATTTT	TRBV11-3	12	.	TRBJ1-5	.
CASSGTGDYGYTF	TGTGCCAGCAGCGGTACAGGCGACTATGGCTACACCTTC	TRBV11-3	13	.	TRBJ1-2	.
CASRTASSGNTIYF	TGTGCCAGCAGGACGGCTAGCTCTGGAAACACCATATATTTT	TRBV28	14	.	TRBJ1-3	.
CASSQWMSGTQYF	TGTGCAAGCAGCCAGTGGATGAGCGGTACGCAGTATTTT	TRBV6-1	13	.	TRBJ2-3	.
CASSLSGGNTGELFF	TGTGCCAGCAGCCTTAGCGGGGGGAACACCGGGGAGCTGTTTTTT	TRBV7-9	15	.	TRBJ2-2	TRBD2
CASSYLDQPQHF	TGTGCCAGTAGTTACCTCGATCAGCCCCAGCATTTT	TRBV19	12	.	TRBJ1-5	.
CASSLARDRQPQHF	TGTGCCAGCAGCTTAGCTAGGGACAGGCAGCCCCAGCATTTT	TRBV7-2	14	.	TRBJ1-5	TRBD1
CASSSPGTGGLGGGNQPQHF	TGTGCCAGCAGTTCCCCCGGGACAGGGGGCTTGGGGGGGGGCAATCAGCCCCAGCATTTT	TRBV27	20	.	TRBJ1-5	TRBD1
CASSLAVGSYEQYF	TGTGCCAGCAGCTTAGCAGTCGGCTCCTACGAGCAGTACTTC	TRBV7-9	14	.	TRBJ2-7	.
CASSLDRGDTDTQYF	TGCGCCAGCAGCCTGGACAGGGGAGACACAGATACGCAGTATTTT	TRBV5-1	15	.	TRBJ2-3	TRBD1
CASMLTSGVGEQFF	TGTGCCAGTATGCTGACTAGCGGGGTGGGTGAGCAGTTCTTC	TRBV19	14	.	TRBJ2-1	TRBD2
CASSSGLAGYNEQFF	TGTGCCAGCAGCTCCGGACTAGCGGGGTACAATGAGCAGTTCTTC	TRBV7-2	15	.	TRBJ2-1	TRBD2
CSVDSPSYGYTF	TGCAGCGTTGACAGCCCGTCCTATGGCTACACCTTC	TRBV29-1	12	few	TRBJ1-2	.
CASSLSGPYGYTF	TGTGCCAGCAGCCTATCCGGGCCCTATGGCTACACCTTC	TRBV2	13	.	TRBJ1-2	.
CASSFHGNQGYEQYF	TGCGCCAGCAGCTTTCACGGGAATCAGGGCTACGAGCAGTACTTC	TRBV5-1	15	.	TRBJ2-7	.
CASSGTSGRGNEQFF	TGTGCCAGCAGTGGGACTAGCGGGAGGGGGAATGAGCAGTTCTTC	TRBV25-1	15	.	TRBJ2-1	TRBD2
CASSGTSGDTGELFF	TGTGCCAGCAGCGGGACTAGCGGAGACACCGGGGAGCTGTTTTTT	TRBV11-3	15	.	TRBJ2-2	TRBD2
CAIRENTEAFF	TGTGCCATCAGGGAGAACACTGAAGCTTTCTTT	TRBV10-3	11	.	TRBJ1-1	.
CASSPISPLGGGVGVSYEQYF	TGTGCCAGCAGTCCTATATCCCCCCTGGGTGGCGGGGTGGGGGTCAGCTACGAGCAGTACTTC	TRBV27	21	.	TRBJ2-7	.
CASTPGRYGYTF	TGTGCCAGCACTCCCGGGAGGTATGGCTACACCTTC	TRBV28	12	.	TRBJ1-2	.